The 19 T cell receptor beta chains reported below all come from one sample, sequenced in a study of cytomegalovirus exposure and HLA in healthy donors. The study ran its PCR with 60 Vbeta and 13 Jbeta primers. Data came from immunoSEQ multiplex PCR; TCRdb stores just in-frame clones and leaves some out. The sample has over 150,000 clones, roughly 87% seen once. Material: PBMCs. The receptors here all came from a man aged 50-59 years in good health and CMV-seronegative.

The chain is built from TRBV19 and TRBJ2-1; 7 positions agree with TRBD2. J gave up 2 bases and V 6 bases, and 7 bases lay outside the gene matches. CDR3 length equals 15 residues. Germline CDR1 is LNHDA and CDR2 is SQIVND (reference sequence). CDR3: CASSQRGGPYNEQFF. In DNA form, the CDR3 reads TGTGCCAGTAGCCAGCGGGGAGGTCCCTACAATGAGCAGTTCTTC.

The gene calls are TRBV6-5 and TRBJ2-7, with D possibly TRBD2 on 5 matching bases. The V end lost 2 bases, the J end lost 1 base, and 9 bases lay between the germline ends. The CDR3 extends over 14 amino acids. The germline CDR1 and CDR2 sequences are MNHEY and SVGAGI. Written as DNA, the CDR3 is TGTGCCAGCAGTTACCCGGGAAGGTCCTACGAGCAGTACTTC. Residues: CASSYPGRSYEQYF.

The chain links TRBV7-6 to TRBJ1-6; D uncertain. Germline CDR1 reads SGHVS; CDR2 reads FNYEAQ. With 0 bases removed from V and 0 bases from J, the gap between germline ends came to 9 bases. The length of the CDR3 is 17 residues. The CDR3 loop is CASSLAGGSSYNSPLHF. Here the CDR3 DNA reads TGTGCCAGCAGCTTAGCGGGAGGAAGCTCCTATAATTCACCCCTCCACTTT.

In this sample, this clone turned up once. The chain carries TRBV7-9 and TRBJ2-7, with TRBD1 as a possible D gene (6 bases). V was pared by 3 bases and J by 1 base, with 13 bases between. CDR3 length: 15 residues. Per germline, CDR1 SEHNR and CDR2 FQNEAQ (reference sequence). The CDR3 sequence is CASSLGGTQSYEQYF. In DNA, the CDR3 is TGTGCCAGCAGCTTGGGTGGGACACAGTCCTACGAGCAGTACTTC.

The CDR3 bases are TGTGCCAGCAGCGTAACGACAGGCTCCTACGAGCAGTACTTC. Amino acids: CASSVTTGSYEQYF. The chain employs TRBV11-1 and TRBJ2-7; a possible D gene is TRBD1 (6 bases). CDR3 length: 14 residues. V shed 5 bases and J shed 0 bases, with 11 bases lying between them. Germline V CDR1 and CDR2: SGHAT, FQDESV (reference sequence).

The chain links TRBV9 to TRBJ2-7; TRBD2 is a possible D gene (5 bases). The CDR3 loop spans 13 amino acids. Trimming took off 4 bases at V and 6 bases at J, with 14 bases between the two ends. Germline V gene sequence: CDR1 SGDLS, CDR2 YYNGEE. CDR3 loop: CASSPRGSREQYF. CDR3 in DNA: TGTGCCAGCAGCCCACGGGGTAGCCGCGAGCAGTACTTC.

V gene TRBV7-2 combines with J gene TRBJ2-6; the D is unclear. The CDR3 is 15 residues long. Trimming took 3 bases from V and 0 from J, leaving 6 bases between them. The germline CDR1 and CDR2 sequences are SGHTA and FQGNSA. CDR3 nucleotides: TGTGCCAGCAGCTTTCACTCCTCTGGGGCCAACGTCCTGACTTTC. Encoded protein: CASSFHSSGANVLTF.

The J gene is TRBJ2-3, the V gene TRBV19; 7 nucleotides line up with TRBD1. The length of the CDR3 is 16 residues. Trimming at V came to 6 bases and at J to 2 bases, leaving 11 bases not matched to a gene. Germline V gene lookup returns CDR1 LNHDA and CDR2 SQIVND (reference sequence). The CDR3 nucleotides read TGTGCCAGTAGGGACCGGGACAGCCGTCCCACAGATACGCAGTATTTT. It codes for CASRDRDSRPTDTQYF. Based on the CDR3 plus reference TRBV19 and TRBJ2-3, the full variable domain is DGGITQSPKYLFRKEGQNVTLSCEQNLNHDAMYWYRQDPGQGLRLIYYSQIVNDFQKGDIAEGYSVSREKKESFPLTVTSAQKNPTAFYLCASRDRDSRPTDTQYFGPGTRLTVL.

This chain uses TRBV6-5 with TRBJ2-1; 10 bases agree with TRBD1. The CDR3 is made up of 15 amino acids. Germline V gene sequence: CDR1 MNHEY, CDR2 SVGAGI. V lost 4 bases, J lost 7 bases, and 7 bases stayed unmatched. CDR3 residues: CASSLWDRGENEQFF. Here the CDR3 DNA reads TGTGCCAGCAGTTTATGGGACAGGGGTGAGAATGAGCAGTTCTTC.

Here the CDR3 reads CASSEGIRGSQETQYF. The CDR3 DNA sequence: TGTGCCAGCAGTGAAGGTATCAGGGGTTCCCAAGAGACCCAGTACTTC. The chain is built from TRBV25-1 and TRBJ2-5; perhaps TRBD1 as D (6 bases). Germline V gives CDR1 MGHDK, CDR2 SYGVNS. This CDR3 spans 16 amino acids. Trimming pared 2 bases from V and 1 base from J, leaving 14 bases between.

Regarding this clone: The germline gene is not matched at one end of the junction; a read error may be the cause. This chain uses TRBV10-1 with TRBJ2-7, with TRBD2 as a possible D gene (5 bases). From germline, CDR1 is WNHNN and CDR2 SYGVQD (reference sequence). The CDR3 consists of 15 residues. The CDR3 sequence is CAGSVTRTEEHEQYF. CDR3 nucleotide sequence: TGCGCCGGCAGTGTAACGAGGACGGAGGAGCACGAGCAGTACTTC.

The rearrangement joins TRBV7-2 to TRBJ1-3; 9 bases fit TRBD1. The V and J ends lost 2 bases and 2 bases, in that order; junction bases with no gene match: 7. The CDR3 spans 17 residues. CDR1 is SGHTA, CDR2 FQGNSA, per germline. CDR3 loop: CASSLSSTGGTGNTIYF. DNA of the CDR3: TGTGCCAGCAGCTTATCGTCAACAGGGGGCACTGGAAACACCATATATTTT. Based on the CDR3 plus reference TRBV7-2 and TRBJ1-3, the full variable domain is GAGVSQSPSNKVTEKGKDVELRCDPISGHTALYWYRQSLGQGLEFLIYFQGNSAPDKSGLPSDRFSAERTGGSVSTLTIQRTQQEDSAVYLCASSLSSTGGTGNTIYFGEGSWLTVV.

This CDR3 is CASRVGTSLKTQYF. In DNA, the CDR3 is TGTGCCAGCAGAGTGGGGACTAGTCTCAAGACCCAGTACTTC. The chain has TRBV28 and TRBJ2-5; 8 nucleotides agree with TRBD2. The CDR3 consists of 14 residues. V lost 6 bases, J lost 6 bases, and 9 bases stayed unmatched. Germline CDR1 MDHEN, CDR2 SYDVKM.

The chain recombines TRBV4-2 with TRBJ2-3; D remains ambiguous. Germline V lookup: CDR1 LGHNA, CDR2 YNFKEQ. V was cut by 0 bases and J by 0 bases, with 7 bases left in between. CDR3 length equals 15 residues. As DNA, the CDR3 is TGTGCCAGCAGCCAAGAAGCGACCAGCACAGATACGCAGTATTTT. This encodes CASSQEATSTDTQYF.

J is TRBJ1-2 and V is TRBV27, with TRBD1 identical over 11 bases. The CDR3 totals 15 residues. V lost 5 bases to trimming and J lost 0 bases; unmatched junction nucleotides: 2. Germline CDR1 and CDR2: MNHEY and SMNVEV (reference sequence). CDR3 protein: CASSAGQGANYGYTF. In DNA form, the CDR3 reads TGTGCCAGCAGTGCGGGACAGGGGGCTAACTATGGCTACACCTTC.

This rearrangement joins TRBV30 to TRBJ1-1; no reliable D call. V was pared by 1 base and J by 10 bases, with 10 bases between. The CDR3 consists of 11 residues. From germline, CDR1 is GTSNPN and CDR2 SVGIG (reference sequence). CDR3 loop: CAWSDVVRAFF. CDR3 DNA sequence: TGTGCCTGGAGTGACGTAGTACGAGCTTTCTTT.

This rearrangement joins TRBV9 to TRBJ2-5; 7 positions agree with TRBD2. Germline V CDR1 and CDR2: SGDLS, YYNGEE. V was clipped by 3 bases and J by 1 base; unmatched bases: 3. This CDR3 region has 14 residues. The CDR3 sequence: CASSAGTTQETQYF. CDR3 in DNA: TGTGCCAGCAGCGCTGGGACTACCCAAGAGACCCAGTACTTC.

The rearrangement links TRBV14 to TRBJ1-6; no clear D gene. V was clipped by 2 bases and J by 11 bases, with 10 bases between them. This CDR3 spans 13 amino acids. Germline-derived CDR1 and CDR2 are SGHDN and FVKESK. CDR3 amino acids: CASSQSWAAPLHF. The CDR3 DNA follows: TGTGCCAGCAGCCAATCCTGGGCCGCACCCCTCCACTTT.

The chain employs TRBV4-2 and TRBJ2-5; TRBD1 matches at 10 bases. The DNA end is more similar to TRBJ2-7, so the J call may be wrong. Germline CDR1 reads LGHNA; CDR2 reads YNFKEQ. The CDR3 runs to 16 residues. CDR3 in DNA: TGTGCCAGCAGCCAAGCAAACGGACAGGGGGTCTACGAGCAGTACTTC. This encodes CASSQANGQGVYEQYF.